What follows are 23 T cell receptor beta chains derived from one specimen sequenced in a study of CD8+ T cells in alopecia areata. Treatment of the sample: oral pan-JAK inhibitor, 5-10 mg twice daily. The authors extracted RNA and reverse transcribed it into cDNA as the sequencing template. Only in-frame clones appear in the TCRdb table, and some are missing; sequencing was by immunoSEQ multiplex PCR. The table has over 85,000 clones, 70% to 80% seen once; the top ten hold 17%. Source: CD8+ T cells sorted from blood, taken around week 46, from a patient treated with tofacitinib. These TCRs come from a human donor with alopecia areata.

This clone has only a few counts. The chain uses TRBV10-3 and TRBJ2-1; TRBD1 is a possible D gene (5 bases). Germline CDR1 reads ENHRY; CDR2 reads SYGVKD. Trimming pared 0 bases from V and 0 bases from J, leaving 9 bases between. This CDR3 has 16 residues. In DNA, the CDR3 is TGTGCCATCAGTGAGTCGCAGGGCAGCTCCTACAATGAGCAGTTCTTC. The encoded protein is CAISESQGSSYNEQFF.

The chain employs TRBV4-1 and TRBJ1-1; D not resolved. This CDR3 has 14 residues. Trimming cost V 2 bases and J 1 base, with 8 bases left between them. Germline CDR1 and CDR2: MGHRA and YSYEKL. In nucleotides, the CDR3 is TGCGCCAGCAGCCAATGGGGTTCGAACACTGAAGCTTTCTTT. Translated: CASSQWGSNTEAFF.

This CDR3 reads CASSISSELEAFF. CDR3 sequence (DNA): TGTGCCAGTAGTATTTCTTCGGAGCTTGAAGCTTTCTTT. This rearrangement joins TRBV19 to TRBJ1-1; D remains unclear. Trimming stripped 3 bases from V and 7 bases from J, with 12 bases between. Germline loops: CDR1 LNHDA, CDR2 SQIVND (reference sequence). The CDR3 length is 13 residues.

The rearrangement joins TRBV6-4 to TRBJ2-4; tentatively, D is TRBD1 or TRBD2 (5 bases each). Germline CDR1 MRHNA, CDR2 SNTAGT. Trimming left V 3 bases short and J 6 bases short, with 12 bases between. The CDR3 extends over 14 amino acids. The chain's CDR3 is CASSERGEGNIQYF. The DNA for the CDR3 is TGTGCCAGCAGTGAGAGGGGAGAGGGAAACATTCAGTACTTC.

The rearrangement joins TRBV11-2 to TRBJ2-7; 9 bases map to TRBD1. CDR3 size: 15 residues. Germline CDR1 and CDR2: SGHAT and FQNNGV. The trim removed 4 bases at V and 7 bases at J, leaving 11 bases unmatched. CDR3 DNA: TGTGCCAGCAGCTCTAACCAGGGACAGGGATGGGAGCAGTACTTC. Amino acids: CASSSNQGQGWEQYF.

The J gene is TRBJ1-5, the V gene TRBV19; D is ambiguous. The CDR3 length is 14 residues. Germline lookup yields CDR1 LNHDA and CDR2 SQIVND (reference sequence). V was clipped by 3 bases and J by 3 bases, with 9 bases between them. CDR3 protein: CASSIGPSNQPQHF. CDR3 sequence (DNA): TGTGCCAGTAGTATCGGGCCATCCAATCAGCCCCAGCATTTT.

The chain joins TRBV30 to TRBJ2-7, with unresolved D. The V end lost 1 base, the J end lost 1 base, and 8 bases lay between the germline ends. The germline V gene has CDR1 GTSNPN and CDR2 SVGIG (reference sequence). This CDR3 is 13 amino acids long. DNA for the CDR3: TGTGCCTGGAGTGGAGGAGCTTCCTACGAGCAGTACTTC. Amino acids: CAWSGGASYEQYF.

This clone appeared a single time. V gene TRBV30 combines with J gene TRBJ1-1; tentatively, D is TRBD1 (5 bases). The V end was cut by 4 bases, the J end by 4 bases, with 13 bases between. This CDR3 is built from 13 residues. Per the germline V gene, CDR1 is GTSNPN and CDR2 is SVGIG (reference sequence). CDR3 protein: CAWTPGRGTEAFF. The CDR3 DNA reads TGTGCCTGGACCCCGGGAAGGGGCACTGAAGCTTTCTTT.

This clone has a handful of counts. The rearrangement links TRBV7-9 to TRBJ1-5, with TRBD1 matching 7 bases. The CDR3 has 17 amino acids. Per germline, CDR1 SEHNR and CDR2 FQNEAQ (reference sequence). The junction had 14 bases not matched to a gene; V was cut back by 5 bases and J by 4 bases. CDR3 region: CASSAGTARQLNQPQHF. The CDR3 nucleotides read TGTGCCAGCAGCGCTGGGACAGCACGCCAACTTAATCAGCCCCAGCATTTT.

On this clone: Different DNA sequences within this sample yield the same CDR3. The rearrangement joins TRBV7-6 to TRBJ1-1, with 9 bases that match TRBD1. V lost 5 bases to trimming and J lost 2 bases; unmatched junction nucleotides: 6. Germline CDR1 reads SGHVS; CDR2 reads FNYEAQ. The CDR3 extends over 15 amino acids. The CDR3 DNA is TGTGCCAGCAGCCCGGGACAGGGAGTAAACACTGAAGCTTTCTTT. As protein: CASSPGQGVNTEAFF.

The chain joins TRBV30 to TRBJ2-2; possible D gene TRBD1, 6 bases. This CDR3 spans 13 amino acids. The germline gives CDR1 GTSNPN, CDR2 SVGIG (reference sequence). Trimming removed 6 bases at V and 7 bases at J, with 15 bases between. The CDR3 coding sequence is TGTGCCTGTCGGACCGAAGGGGGCGGGGAGCTGTTTTTT. Protein: CACRTEGGGELFF.

The chain uses TRBV29-1 and TRBJ2-1; 9 nucleotides match TRBD2. V dropped 5 bases and J dropped 6; count of bases not matched to a gene: 5. Germline CDR1 SQVTM, CDR2 ANQGSEA. The CDR3 length is 13 residues. The CDR3 DNA reads as TGCAGCGTTAGCGGGGGGCCGGGCAATGAGCAGTTCTTC. Its translation: CSVSGGPGNEQFF.

The chain uses TRBV2 and TRBJ1-6, with a weak D call TRBD1 (6 bases). The CDR3 has 14 residues. Per the germline V gene, CDR1 is SNHLY and CDR2 is FYNNEI. Between the trimmed V and J ends, which lost 6 bases and 8 bases, there was a span of 14 bases. CDR3 sequence (DNA): TGTGCCAGCAGGCAGGGGTTTGGGGATTCACCCCTCCACTTT. Residues: CASRQGFGDSPLHF.

The V and J genes are TRBV30 and TRBJ2-7; the D gene is possibly TRBD1 (5 bases). This CDR3 comprises 11 residues. Trimming shortened V by 1 base and J by 4 bases, and 5 bases separated the two germline ends. Germline V gene sequence: CDR1 GTSNPN, CDR2 SVGIG (reference sequence). This CDR3 is CAWSEGYEQYF. The CDR3, as DNA: TGTGCCTGGAGTGAGGGGTACGAGCAGTACTTC.

The V gene is TRBV27, the J gene TRBJ2-7; TRBD1 is a possible D gene (5 bases). The CDR3 consists of 13 residues. The V gene lost 3 bases and the J gene lost 4 bases, with 10 bases spanning the gap. The V gene's germline CDR1 is MNHEY and CDR2 SMNVEV (reference sequence). CDR3 in DNA: TGTGCCAGCAGTTTCAGGCAGGGTTACGAGCAGTACTTC. As protein: CASSFRQGYEQYF.

The chain carries TRBV7-2 and TRBJ1-1; D is undetermined. The germline V and J ends were trimmed by 2 bases and 4 bases, with 17 bases remaining between them. The CDR3 consists of 16 residues. Germline V gene data show CDR1 as SGHTA and CDR2 as FQGNSA. Written as DNA, the CDR3 is TGTGCCAGCAGCTTACCTCGGCCAGAGCGGGCCACTGAAGCTTTCTTT. Translating it yields CASSLPRPERATEAFF.

The V gene is TRBV9, the J gene TRBJ2-1; a weak D match, TRBD2 (5 bases). The V end was cut by 3 bases, the J end by 4 bases, with 14 bases between. The CDR3 totals 15 residues. The V gene's germline CDR1 is SGDLS and CDR2 YYNGEE. CDR3 in amino acids: CASSAGLGAYNEQFF. DNA for the CDR3: TGTGCCAGCAGCGCCGGACTCGGCGCTTACAATGAGCAGTTCTTC.

Here the CDR3 reads CSVEEGVEAFF. CDR3 nucleotides: TGCAGCGTTGAAGAAGGGGTCGAAGCTTTCTTT. The chain is built from TRBV29-1 and TRBJ1-1; TRBD1 is a possible D gene (5 bases). The germline V gene encodes CDR1 SQVTM and CDR2 ANQGSEA. The CDR3 is made up of 11 amino acids. V lost 0 bases to trimming and J lost 8 bases, with 7 bases between them.

A note on this clone: The sample contains more than one DNA sequence encoding this CDR3. The rearrangement uses TRBV5-1 and TRBJ1-2; D perhaps matches TRBD1 (5 bases). The CDR3 is made up of 12 amino acids. Looked up from germline, CDR1 is SGHRS and CDR2 is YFSETQ. The V end was cut by 0 bases, the J end by 6 bases, with 6 bases between. The CDR3 nucleotides are TGCGCCAGCAGCTTGGGGGGCGATGGCTACACCTTC. This encodes CASSLGGDGYTF.

The chain uses TRBV30 and TRBJ1-2, with D maybe TRBD1 (5 bases). The CDR3 is 17 amino acids. Germline V gene lookup returns CDR1 GTSNPN and CDR2 SVGIG (reference sequence). Deletions cut 0 bases from V and 2 bases from J, with 19 bases between. The CDR3 reads CAWSVLGQEGANYGYTF. The CDR3, as DNA: TGTGCCTGGAGTGTACTCGGGCAGGAAGGGGCAAACTATGGCTACACCTTC.

The V call is TRBV2, the J call TRBJ2-3, with D possibly TRBD1 on 6 matching bases. CDR3 size: 10 residues. Germline CDR1 and CDR2: SNHLY and FYNNEI. The V and J ends lost 7 bases and 11 bases respectively, with 10 bases between them. Here the CDR3 DNA reads TGTGCCAGCAAGGGGGTCGGGCAGTATTTT. Translated, it gives CASKGVGQYF.

The chain is built from TRBV10-3 and TRBJ2-7; 8 bases line up with TRBD1. Germline lookup yields CDR1 ENHRY and CDR2 SYGVKD. This CDR3 comprises 13 residues. J gave up 3 bases and V 9 bases, and 7 bases lay outside the gene matches. The CDR3 DNA reads as TGTGCCATACTGACAGGGGACAGCTACGAGCAGTACTTC. This encodes CAILTGDSYEQYF.

The V gene is TRBV2, the J gene TRBJ1-1; the D is unclear. Germline V CDR1 and CDR2: SNHLY, FYNNEI. The CDR3 loop spans 12 amino acids. The V gene lost 6 bases and the J gene lost 8 bases, with 13 bases spanning the gap. CDR3 sequence reads: CASREADEEAFF. CDR3 nucleotides: TGTGCCAGCAGAGAGGCGGATGAAGAAGCTTTCTTT.